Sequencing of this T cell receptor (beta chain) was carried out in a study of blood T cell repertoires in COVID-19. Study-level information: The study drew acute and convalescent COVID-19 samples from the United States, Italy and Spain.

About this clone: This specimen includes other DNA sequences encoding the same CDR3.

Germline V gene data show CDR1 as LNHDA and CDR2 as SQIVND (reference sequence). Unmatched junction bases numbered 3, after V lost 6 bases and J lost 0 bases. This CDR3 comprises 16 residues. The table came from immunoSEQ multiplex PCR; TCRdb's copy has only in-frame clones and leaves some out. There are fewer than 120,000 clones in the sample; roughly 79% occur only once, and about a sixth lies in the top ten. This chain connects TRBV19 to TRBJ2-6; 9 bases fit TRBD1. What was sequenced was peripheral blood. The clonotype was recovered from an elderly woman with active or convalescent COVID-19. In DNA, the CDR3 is TGTGCCAGTAGCCGGGACAGGGTCTCTGGGGCCAACGTCCTGACTTTC. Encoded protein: CASSRDRVSGANVLTF.